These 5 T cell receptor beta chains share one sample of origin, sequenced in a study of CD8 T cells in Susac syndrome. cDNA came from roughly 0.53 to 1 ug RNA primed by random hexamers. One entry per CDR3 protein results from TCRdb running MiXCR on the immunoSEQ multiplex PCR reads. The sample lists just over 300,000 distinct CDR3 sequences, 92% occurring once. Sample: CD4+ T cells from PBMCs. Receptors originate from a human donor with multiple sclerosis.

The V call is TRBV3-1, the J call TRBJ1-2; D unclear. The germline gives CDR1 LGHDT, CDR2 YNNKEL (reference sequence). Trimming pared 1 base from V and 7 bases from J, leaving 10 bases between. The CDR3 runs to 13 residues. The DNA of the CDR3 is TGTGCCAGCAGCCAAGTGACGAATGGTGGCTACACCTTC. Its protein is CASSQVTNGGYTF.

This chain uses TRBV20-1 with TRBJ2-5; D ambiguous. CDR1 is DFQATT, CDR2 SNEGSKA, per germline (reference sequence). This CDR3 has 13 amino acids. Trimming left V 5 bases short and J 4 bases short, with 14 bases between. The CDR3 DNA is TGCAGTGCTCGGACGCCCGGGTTAGAGACCCAGTACTTC. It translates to CSARTPGLETQYF.

The DNA of the CDR3 is TGTGCCAGCTGCCGGATGGGGCCAACATCACCCCTCCACTTT. This gives the protein CASCRMGPTSPLHF. The rearrangement joins TRBV27 to TRBJ1-6; possibly TRBD1 for D (5 bases). The CDR3 totals 14 residues. With 8 bases removed from V and 10 bases from J, the gap between germline ends came to 18 bases. Germline CDR1 is MNHEY and CDR2 is SMNVEV (reference sequence).

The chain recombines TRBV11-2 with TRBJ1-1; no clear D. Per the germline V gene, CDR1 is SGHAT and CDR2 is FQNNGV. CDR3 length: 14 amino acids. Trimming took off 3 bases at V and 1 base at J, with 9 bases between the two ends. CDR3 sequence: CASSFLPGNTEAFF. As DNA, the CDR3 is TGTGCCAGCAGCTTCCTCCCTGGGAACACTGAAGCTTTCTTT.

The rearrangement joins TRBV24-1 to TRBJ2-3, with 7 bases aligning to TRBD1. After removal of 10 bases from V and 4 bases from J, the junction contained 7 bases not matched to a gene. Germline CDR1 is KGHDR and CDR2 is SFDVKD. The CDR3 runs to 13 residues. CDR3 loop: CATETDRSDTQYF. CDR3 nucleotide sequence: TGTGCCACGGAAACGGACAGGTCAGATACGCAGTATTTT.